This TCR beta chain comes out of a study of control samples from healthy donors and cancer patients. In germline, CDR1 is SGHAT, CDR2 FQNNGV. Trimming took 4 bases from V and 7 from J; bases not matched to a gene: 8. This CDR3 has 14 residues. The method was immunoSEQ multiplex PCR; TCRdb's version includes in-frame clones alone and lacks a portion of them. The table lists around 30,000 clones, 80% to 95% of them singletons. The sequence derives from a man aged 35 to 55 with colorectal cancer. Sample: PBMCs. The rearrangement links TRBV11-2 to TRBJ2-7; 9 nucleotides agree with TRBD2. CDR3 DNA sequence: TGTGCCAGCAGCTCCGGGTGGCTAGCGGGAGAGCAGTACTTC. Its protein is CASSSGWLAGEQYF.